Included here is one TCR beta chain sequence, with context. Its antigen is unknown. These data are taken from a study of cytotoxic CD8 clonotypes in ibrutinib-treated CLL. Study results and caveats: Under treatment, the uncommon public clonotypes either contracted or remained stable. A rise in clonality was seen at ibrutinib response, and a fall back toward baseline was seen at progression. Baseline levels of clonality went above those of age-matched healthy donors and moved with circulating CD8+ T-cell counts.

Researchers set a sequencing depth target of 1 in 200,000 to 1 in 1 million T cells. Data came from immunoSEQ multiplex PCR; TCRdb stores just in-frame clones and leaves some out. The sample yields about 160,000 clones, roughly four fifths seen once. Germline-derived CDR1 and CDR2 are SGHDT and YYEEEE. The CDR3 is made up of 14 amino acids. The junction had 3 bases not matched to a gene; V was cut back by 4 bases and J by 4 bases. The starting material was PBMCs, obtained after 12 months of ibrutinib treatment. The genes are TRBV5-6 and TRBJ1-5; 9 bases line up with TRBD1. The TCR comes from a human donor with chronic lymphocytic leukemia. CDR3 protein: CASSRDRANQPQHF. In DNA, the CDR3 is TGTGCCAGCAGCAGGGACAGGGCGAATCAGCCCCAGCATTTT.